The source of this TCR beta chain is a study of blood T cell repertoires in COVID-19 (dated by TCRdb to about 2020). Turning to the overall study: Collaborator samples came from the United States, Italy and Spain and covered acute and convalescent phases of COVID-19. Nearly every sample came with metadata listing a de-identified subject ID, COVID-19 status, age in years and sex. Where HLA class I and class II types were available, the types were taken from metadata supplied by the sample provider, not from assay-based typing. The repertoires were made available in a free public database intended to serve as a resource for research on the immune response to SARS-CoV-2. The samples were drawn from two sources: the first 160 participants of the ongoing ImmuneRACE study, and fewer than 1,500 subjects contributed by 6 global collaborators. The material from the prospective study consisted of cDNA or gDNA derived from T cells, B-cell-depleted T cells, or PBMCs. The dataset comprised deeply sampled blood TCRbeta repertoires from subjects exposed to, actively infected with, or recovered from COVID-19.

Enrolling through a virtual design, the prospective study's participants ranged in age from roughly 18 to 89 years and lived across 24 United States geographic areas. Cohort assignment in the prospective study relied on participant-reported clinical history from a screening survey and a study questionnaire. Recovered participants in ImmuneRACE Cohort 3 were defined as having two consecutive negative NP/OP PCR tests, clearance from a healthcare professional, or resolution of symptoms. In the prospective study, whole blood, serum and a nasopharyngeal or oropharyngeal swab were collected from each participant by mobile phlebotomists. Prospective study participants could optionally give additional blood draws and questionnaires over a roughly 2-month period. Prospective study blood samples were shipped either frozen or at room temperature before DNA extraction. This clone was found once. This clone's antigen is unknown. Base qualities are not recorded, but no much larger clone differs from it by a single base.

TCRbeta CDR3 regions were amplified from genomic DNA using the immunoSEQ Assay, a bias-controlled multiplex PCR. The source study handled its data this way. Within the assay, amplification of reference gene primers was used to estimate how many nucleated cells each sample contained. To quantify the absolute abundance of each unique TCRbeta CDR3 rearrangement, sequence reads were collapsed and filtered. Productive Simpson clonality was computed per sample as the square root of Simpson's diversity index over productive rearrangements. The table was pulled from immuneACCESS by TCRdb, which kept in-frame rearrangements only. Such tables lose some clones; where checked, under half of the loss comes from unresolved V genes, and the rest has no known cause. The DNA was the basis for D and trimming; V, J and clone size are from that table. In all, the sample holds about 320,000 clones, and roughly 85% of those were seen once. Together, the top ten hold approximately 5.4% of the sample.

General conclusions and limits of the study: The quantity of clinical and demographic metadata differed by source and by participant and was supplied without curation.

CDR1 and CDR2 are drawn from the germline V gene (reference sequence): GTSNPN, SVGIG. The germline V end is reduced by 5 bases and the J end by 4 bases; junction bases left unmatched: 3. The CDR3 starts with the cysteine, ends with the phenylalanine, and has 12 residues. The entry retains the CDR3 DNA only, 36 bases that are in frame from base 1. The sequenced sample consisted of PBMCs or T cells enriched from blood (not recorded which). This receptor was obtained from a woman aged 30 to 39 who had recovered from COVID-19. The V and J genes are TRBV30 and TRBJ1-1, and TRBD1 aligns with 8 junction nucleotides. The nucleotides are TGTGCCTGGGACACAGGGGGCACTGAAGCTTTCTTT. The resulting protein is CAWDTGGTEAFF.